This entry lists 8 T cell receptor beta chains sequenced from one sample in a study of breast tumors, draining lymph nodes, adjacent tissues. The lymph nodes were axillary draining lymph nodes from breast cancer patients. MiXCR was run by TCRdb on the multiplex PCR reads, yielding one entry per CDR3 protein. The table includes some 170,000 distinct CDR3 sequences, 30% to 35% detected once. The sample comprised axillary lymph node tissue. Receptors originate from a female donor with breast cancer. Some clones in this sample may be carry-over from other donors' samples.

This clonotype occurred a few times. Given a much more abundant clone one base away, this may be a read error. The chain has TRBV5-6 and TRBJ2-5; D gene ambiguous. V lost 0 bases and J lost 4, with 7 bases in between. Germline CDR1 reads SGHDT; CDR2 reads YYEEEE. The CDR3 contains 13 residues. The CDR3 coding sequence is TGTGCCAGCAGCTTGGCTGTCCCAGAGACCCAGTACTTC. Amino acid sequence: CASSLAVPETQYF.

This clonotype was seen only a few times. The chain has TRBV7-6 and TRBJ1-6; 7 positions match TRBD1. Germline lookup yields CDR1 SGHVS and CDR2 FNYEAQ. V dropped 6 bases and J dropped 7; count of bases not matched to a gene: 9. The CDR3 loop spans 15 amino acids. CDR3 sequence: CASSPNRGGNSPLHF. The DNA of the CDR3 is TGTGCCAGCAGTCCCAACAGGGGCGGGAATTCACCCCTCCACTTT.

This clonotype was counted at least ten times. This chain links TRBV19 with TRBJ1-4, with D perhaps matching TRBD1 (6 bases). V shed 2 bases and J shed 7 bases, with 11 bases lying between them. The CDR3 extends over 14 amino acids. Germline assignment: CDR1 LNHDA and CDR2 SQIVND (reference sequence). The CDR3 DNA reads as TGTGCCAGTAGTATATCGGGACAAGTTGAAAAACTGTTTTTT. Translated: CASSISGQVEKLFF.

This clonotype was counted ten times or more. CDR3: CASSASSGGVGGYTF. The CDR3 nucleotides are TGCGCCAGCAGCGCCTCTTCGGGGGGAGTCGGGGGCTACACCTTC. This chain links TRBV5-1 with TRBJ1-2, with D possibly being TRBD1 (5 bases). V gave up 4 bases and J gave up 8 bases, with 21 bases separating them. There are 15 residues in the CDR3. The germline gives CDR1 SGHRS, CDR2 YFSETQ.

Comments on this clonotype: Because it lacks the conserved phenylalanine or tryptophan at the end, this CDR3 is likely a read error. The chain has TRBV7-3 and TRBJ1-1; D gene uncertain. V lost 2 bases, J lost 0 bases, and 13 bases lay in between. The CDR3 has 16 residues. Germline V CDR1 and CDR2: SGHTA, FQGTGA. In DNA, the CDR3 is TGTGCCAGCAGCTTAGCGAACTTTCCCATGAACACTGAAGCTTTCCTT. Its protein product is CASSLANFPMNTEAFL.

For this clonotype: A much bigger clone sits one base away, suggesting this may be a read error. The J gene is TRBJ2-7, the V gene TRBV28; no clear D. The CDR3 has 12 amino acids. Germline values: CDR1 MDHEN, CDR2 SYDVKM. CDR3 region: CASRMGSCEQYF. The CDR3 DNA reads as TGTGCCAGCAGGATGGGTTCCTGCGAGCAGTACTTC.

There are many counts of this clonotype. CDR3 nucleotide sequence: TGTGCCAGCAGTGAATTTTGGACGGCAAATAATTCACCCCTCCACTTT. It encodes CASSEFWTANNSPLHF. This chain joins TRBV6-1 and TRBJ1-6; D is uncertain. This CDR3 contains 16 residues. The V gene's germline CDR1 is MNHNS and CDR2 SASEGT. The V end lost 2 bases, the J end lost 5 bases, and 13 bases lay between the germline ends.

This clonotype was counted many times. The CDR3 loop is CASSGALAGDGETQYF. The CDR3 DNA follows: TGTGCCAGCAGCGGAGCACTAGCGGGAGACGGGGAGACCCAGTACTTC. The chain is built from TRBV9 and TRBJ2-5; 11 bases line up with TRBD2. The germline V gene encodes CDR1 SGDLS and CDR2 YYNGEE. CDR3 length: 16 amino acids. Trimming took 3 bases from V and 5 from J; bases not matched to a gene: 9. The full variable domain, completed using reference TRBV9 and TRBJ2-5, is DSGVTQTPKHLITATGQRVTLRCSPRSGDLSVYWYQQSLDQGLQFLIQYYNGEERAKGNILERFSAQQFPDLHSELNLSSLELGDSALYFCASSGALAGDGETQYFGPGTRLLVL.